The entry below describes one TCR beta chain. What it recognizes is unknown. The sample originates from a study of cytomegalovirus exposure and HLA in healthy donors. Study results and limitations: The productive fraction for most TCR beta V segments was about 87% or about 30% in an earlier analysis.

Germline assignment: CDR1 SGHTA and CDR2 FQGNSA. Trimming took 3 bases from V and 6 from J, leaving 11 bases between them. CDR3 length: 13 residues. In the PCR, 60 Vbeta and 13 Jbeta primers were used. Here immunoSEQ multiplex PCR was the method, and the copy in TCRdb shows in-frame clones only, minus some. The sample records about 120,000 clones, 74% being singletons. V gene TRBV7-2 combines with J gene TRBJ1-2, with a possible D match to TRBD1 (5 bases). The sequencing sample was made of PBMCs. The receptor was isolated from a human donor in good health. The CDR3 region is CASSLAAGHGYTF. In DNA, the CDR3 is TGTGCCAGCAGCTTGGCGGCAGGGCATGGCTACACCTTC.